This is a list of T cell receptor beta chains from one sample in a study of T-cell memory formation after mild COVID-19. TCRdb re-called the 5' RACE reads through MiXCR, storing one row per CDR3 protein. The sample lists some 290,000 distinct CDR3 sequences; around 15% were seen once. Input material: PBMCs or a T cell subset sorted from them (not recorded which). Source of these receptors: a man aged 18 to 29 who had mild COVID-19 (a few samples of this study predate the infection). Cell type and time point are not known. CDR3s include the opening cysteine and the closing phenylalanine or tryptophan. A D gene is named only where the DNA matches it firmly. Clone size appears in some rows only: once, few, many, or a class for an expanded clone.

clone size: -
J gene: TRBJ2-7
D gene: -
V gene: TRBV5-1
CDR3 DNA: TGCGCCAGCAGCTTGGGGTTGCAGACCTACGAGCAGTACTTC
CDR3 protein: CASSLGLQTYEQYF

clone size: -
J gene: TRBJ2-7
D gene: TRBD1
V gene: TRBV10-1
CDR3 DNA: TGCGCCAGCAGTGAGTACCGGGACAGGGGGTTCTACGAGCAGTACTTC
CDR3 protein: CASSEYRDRGFYEQYF

clone size: -
J gene: TRBJ2-3
D gene: TRBD2
V gene: TRBV12-3/TRBV12-4
CDR3 DNA: TGTGCCAGCAGTTTAGGGGGACTAGCGGGGGATACGCAGTATTTT
CDR3 protein: CASSLGGLAGDTQYF

clone size: -
J gene: TRBJ2-1
D gene: -
V gene: TRBV2
CDR3 DNA: TGTGCCACACGACCCGGGGACTCCTACAATGAGCAGTTCTTC
CDR3 protein: CATRPGDSYNEQFF

clone size: once
J gene: TRBJ2-3
D gene: TRBD2
V gene: TRBV10-3
CDR3 DNA: TGTGCCATCAGTGACAGGGAGGGTACAGATACGCAGTATTTT
CDR3 protein: CAISDREGTDTQYF

clone size: -
J gene: TRBJ1-5
D gene: TRBD1
V gene: TRBV6-2/TRBV6-3
CDR3 DNA: TGTGCCAGCAGACAGGGGTTGGATCAGCCCCAGCATTTT
CDR3 protein: CASRQGLDQPQHF

clone size: few
J gene: TRBJ2-1
D gene: -
V gene: TRBV7-9
CDR3 DNA: TGTGCCAGCAGCTACTATGGGGGTGAGCAGTTCTTC
CDR3 protein: CASSYYGGEQFF

clone size: -
J gene: TRBJ2-4
D gene: TRBD2
V gene: TRBV11-2
CDR3 DNA: TGTGCCAGCAGCTTGGGCGGGGGGGCAGCCAAAAACATTCAGTACTTC
CDR3 protein: CASSLGGGAAKNIQYF

clone size: -
J gene: TRBJ2-7
D gene: TRBD1
V gene: TRBV29-1
CDR3 DNA: TGCAGCGTTGTCGGGGGACAGGGCCTGATTTACGAGCAGTACTTC
CDR3 protein: CSVVGGQGLIYEQYF

clone size: -
J gene: TRBJ1-1
D gene: -
V gene: TRBV29-1
CDR3 DNA: TGCAGCGTTGGGGGTTGGGCAGGGAAGAACACTGAAGCTTTCTTT
CDR3 protein: CSVGGWAGKNTEAFF

clone size: few
J gene: TRBJ1-1
D gene: -
V gene: TRBV12-5
CDR3 DNA: TGTGCTAGTGGTTTAGAGAACACTGAAGCTTTCTTT
CDR3 protein: CASGLENTEAFF

clone size: few
J gene: TRBJ2-5
D gene: TRBD2
V gene: TRBV5-6
CDR3 DNA: TGTGCCAGCGGGGGACTAGCGGGGGTCGAGACCCAGTACTTC
CDR3 protein: CASGGLAGVETQYF